This entry concerns a single TCR beta chain. Repertoires were generated with immunoSEQ multiplex PCR, while TCRdb's copy carries only in-frame clones and drops some. This table holds some 120,000 clones, over 85% found once. Germline CDR1 reads LGHNA; CDR2 reads YNFKEQ. V lost 3 bases to trimming and J lost 6 bases, with 5 bases between them. The CDR3 length is 11 residues. This sample is drawn from a study of control samples from healthy donors and cancer patients. J is TRBJ2-5 and V is TRBV4-2; D not certain. This clonotype was sampled from a man aged 25 to 40 in good health. The sequencing sample was made of blood. The CDR3 DNA is TGTGCCAGCAGCCAGGGGAAGACCCAGTACTTC. It encodes CASSQGKTQYF.